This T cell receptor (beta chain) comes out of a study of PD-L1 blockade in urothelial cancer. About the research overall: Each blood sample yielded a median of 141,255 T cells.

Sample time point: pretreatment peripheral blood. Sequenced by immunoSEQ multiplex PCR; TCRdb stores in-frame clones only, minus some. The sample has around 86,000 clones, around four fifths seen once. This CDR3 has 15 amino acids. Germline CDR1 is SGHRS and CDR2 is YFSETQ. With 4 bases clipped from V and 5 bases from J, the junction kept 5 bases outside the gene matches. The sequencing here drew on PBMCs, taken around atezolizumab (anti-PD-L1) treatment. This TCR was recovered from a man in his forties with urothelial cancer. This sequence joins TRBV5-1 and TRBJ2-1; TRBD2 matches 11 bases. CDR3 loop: CASSGGLAGHNEQFF. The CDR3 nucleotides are TGCGCCAGCAGCGGAGGACTAGCGGGCCACAATGAGCAGTTCTTC.